A selection of T cell receptor beta chains follows, all from one sample in a study of Ad26.COV2.S vaccination and SARS-CoV-2 variants. This table comes from immunoSEQ multiplex PCR, and its TCRdb copy is limited to in-frame clones, with some not included. The repertoire holds some 390,000 clones, 89% seen once, with about 2% in the top ten. This sample comprised peripheral blood, obtained in a trial of Ad26.COV2.S vaccine versus placebo. These receptors all stem from a person between 18 and 60 years old who received the Ad26.COV2.S COVID-19 vaccine or a placebo. Each CDR3 is given with its conserved first and last residue. D genes are given only for firm matches. Clone size is given for some rows only: seen once, a few or many times, or a class if the clone is expanded.

TRBV6-2/TRBV6-3	TRBD1	.	TRBJ2-3	CASSYSGQGASDTQYF	TGTGCCAGCAGTTACTCGGGGCAGGGGGCAAGTGATACGCAGTATTTT
TRBV5-1	.	.	TRBJ2-3	CASSLWGVADTQYF	TGCGCCAGCAGCTTATGGGGAGTTGCAGATACGCAGTATTTT
TRBV27	TRBD2	.	TRBJ2-2	CASSWGTSGTGELFF	TGTGCCAGCAGTTGGGGGACTAGCGGCACCGGGGAGCTGTTTTTT
TRBV7-9	TRBD1	.	TRBJ2-2	CASSDPGQGATGELFF	TGTGCCAGCAGCGATCCGGGACAGGGGGCCACCGGGGAGCTGTTTTTT
TRBV4-3	.	.	TRBJ2-2	CASSQDFSSTVWTGELFF	TGCGCCAGCAGCCAAGATTTTTCTAGCACCGTCTGGACCGGGGAGCTGTTTTTT
TRBV25-1	.	.	TRBJ2-3	CASSYGTSTDTQYF	TGTGCCAGCAGTTACGGGACTAGCACAGATACGCAGTATTTT
TRBV6-5	.	once	TRBJ2-7	CASRTGTNEQYF	TGTGCCAGCAGGACCGGGACCAACGAGCAGTACTTC
TRBV6-5	.	few	TRBJ2-2	CASSRATGELFF	TGTGCCAGCAGTAGGGCTACCGGGGAGCTGTTTTTT
TRBV18	.	.	TRBJ1-2	CASSQQVNYGYTF	TGTGCCAGCTCACAACAGGTTAACTATGGCTACACCTTC
TRBV29-1	TRBD2	.	TRBJ2-1	CSVEGLAGKFFNEQFF	TGCAGCGTTGAGGGACTAGCGGGGAAGTTTTTCAATGAGCAGTTCTTC
TRBV5-4	TRBD2	.	TRBJ2-1	CASSPKLAGGDEQFF	TGTGCCAGCAGCCCGAAACTAGCGGGAGGCGATGAGCAGTTCTTC
TRBV5-1	TRBD2	.	TRBJ2-7	CASSPGGGLARHEQYF	TGCGCCAGCAGCCCCGGGGGGGGTCTAGCGCGCCACGAGCAGTACTTC
TRBV7-2	TRBD2	.	TRBJ2-3	CASSRASGISTDTQYF	TGTGCCAGCAGCCGCGCTAGCGGGATCAGCACAGATACGCAGTATTTT
TRBV28	TRBD2	.	TRBJ2-5	CASSGGLNRKTQYF	TGTGCCAGCAGTGGGGGACTAAACAGGAAGACCCAGTACTTC
TRBV27	.	.	TRBJ1-5	CASSLPPQPQHF	TGTGCCAGCAGTTTACCCCCTCAGCCCCAGCATTTT
TRBV11-2	.	.	TRBJ2-2	CASSGWGIPNTGELFF	TGTGCCAGCAGCGGATGGGGAATCCCGAACACCGGGGAGCTGTTTTTT
TRBV19	.	once	TRBJ2-2	CASSIGRNGGELFF	TGTGCCAGTAGTATCGGTCGGAATGGCGGGGAGCTGTTTTTT
TRBV19	.	.	TRBJ2-5	CASSQAGASHQETQYF	TGTGCCAGTAGTCAAGCGGGCGCCTCACACCAAGAGACCCAGTACTTC
TRBV7-9	.	.	TRBJ1-2	CASSLGVLNYGYTF	TGTGCCAGCAGCTTAGGGGTTCTTAACTATGGCTACACCTTC
TRBV6-2/TRBV6-3	TRBD1	.	TRBJ1-1	CASSYLMGQGDTEAFF	TGTGCCAGCAGTTACCTGATGGGACAGGGAGACACTGAAGCTTTCTTT
TRBV28	TRBD1	.	TRBJ2-2	CASSLPPGQGAGELFF	TGTGCCAGCAGTCTCCCCCCCGGACAGGGGGCCGGGGAGCTGTTTTTT
TRBV7-7	.	.	TRBJ2-5	CASSFGQKETQYF	TGTGCCAGCAGCTTTGGGCAGAAAGAGACCCAGTACTTC
TRBV5-1	TRBD2	.	TRBJ2-1	CASSPISGRSNNEQFF	TGCGCCAGCAGCCCCATTAGCGGGAGGTCTAACAATGAGCAGTTCTTC
TRBV5-6	TRBD2	.	TRBJ2-7	CASSLGTSGRAFHEQYF	TGTGCCAGCAGCCTAGGGACTAGCGGGAGGGCTTTCCACGAGCAGTACTTC
TRBV27	.	.	TRBJ1-4	CASSPRLDGATNEKLFF	TGTGCCAGCAGTCCTCGCCTCGACGGAGCAACTAATGAAAAACTGTTTTTT
TRBV5-1	TRBD2	.	TRBJ2-1	CASSLGTSGSSRKQFF	TGCGCCAGCAGCTTGGGGACTAGCGGGAGTTCCCGTAAGCAGTTCTTC
TRBV5-5	TRBD1	.	TRBJ1-6	CASSFTGGNSPLHF	TGTGCCAGCAGCTTTACAGGGGGTAATTCACCCCTCCACTTT
TRBV9	.	once	TRBJ2-7	CASSPEGRVYEQYF	TGTGCCAGCAGCCCAGAGGGAAGGGTCTACGAGCAGTACTTC
TRBV25-1	.	few	TRBJ2-1	CASRRQARGEQFF	TGTGCCAGCAGACGACAGGCTAGGGGTGAGCAGTTCTTC
TRBV19	TRBD2	.	TRBJ2-1	CASSRGGGRRYNEQFF	TGTGCCAGTAGTAGGGGAGGCGGGAGAAGATACAATGAGCAGTTCTTC
TRBV6-2/TRBV6-3	.	.	TRBJ1-4	CASSYPLGEKLFF	TGTGCCAGCAGTTATCCTCTTGGGGAAAAACTGTTTTTT
TRBV5-1	TRBD2	once	TRBJ2-1	CASSYSGMYNEQFF	TGCGCCAGCAGCTATAGCGGGATGTACAATGAGCAGTTCTTC
TRBV9	.	.	TRBJ1-1	CASTQRGENTEAFF	TGTGCCAGCACCCAGAGGGGGGAGAACACTGAAGCTTTCTTT
TRBV18	.	.	TRBJ2-2	CASSVNTGELFF	TGTGCCAGCTCAGTTAACACCGGGGAGCTGTTTTTT
TRBV30	TRBD1	.	TRBJ2-7	CAWSGTGAGEQYF	TGTGCCTGGAGTGGGACAGGGGCCGGGGAGCAGTACTTC
TRBV3-1/TRBV3-2	.	.	TRBJ2-7	CASSPRTRPYEQYF	TGTGCCAGCAGCCCACGGACCCGACCCTACGAGCAGTACTTC
TRBV10-3	TRBD2	few	TRBJ2-5	CAISEVLLAGEKETQYF	TGTGCCATCAGTGAAGTGTTGCTAGCGGGAGAAAAAGAGACCCAGTACTTC
TRBV19	TRBD1	.	TRBJ1-5	CASRRDRSSNQPQHF	TGTGCCAGTAGAAGGGACAGGAGCAGCAATCAGCCCCAGCATTTT